This T cell receptor (beta chain) is drawn from a study of T cells in Graves' hyperthyroidism and ophthalmopathy. The CDR3 sequence is 15 residues long. Germline CDR1 reads SGHKS; CDR2 reads YYEKEE (reference sequence). V was pared by 4 bases and J by 0 bases, with 14 bases between. TCR beta CDR3 region amplification was performed from RNA transcripts. The HTBI primer set served for first-round RT-PCR of the TCR CDR3. TCRdb re-analysed the multiplex PCR reads in MiXCR, keeping a single row per CDR3 protein. Seen here are roughly 350,000 distinct CDR3 sequences, around 15% observed once, and the top ten hold around a fifth.

The origin of this receptor is a woman in her twenties or thirties with Graves' ophthalmopathy. Sequencing used blood. This chain links TRBV5-5 with TRBJ2-7; D is unclear. CDR3 sequence reads: CASSPDGRSSYEQYF. The CDR3 DNA sequence: TGTGCCAGCAGCCCGGATGGACGAAGCTCCTACGAGCAGTACTTC. Full variable domain (outside the CDR3, taken from reference TRBV5-5 and TRBJ2-7): DAGVTQSPTHLIKTRGQQVTLRCSPISGHKSVSWYQQVLGQGPQFIFQYYEKEERGRGNFPDRFSARQFPNYSSELNVNALLLGDSALYLCASSPDGRSSYEQYFGPGTRLTVT.